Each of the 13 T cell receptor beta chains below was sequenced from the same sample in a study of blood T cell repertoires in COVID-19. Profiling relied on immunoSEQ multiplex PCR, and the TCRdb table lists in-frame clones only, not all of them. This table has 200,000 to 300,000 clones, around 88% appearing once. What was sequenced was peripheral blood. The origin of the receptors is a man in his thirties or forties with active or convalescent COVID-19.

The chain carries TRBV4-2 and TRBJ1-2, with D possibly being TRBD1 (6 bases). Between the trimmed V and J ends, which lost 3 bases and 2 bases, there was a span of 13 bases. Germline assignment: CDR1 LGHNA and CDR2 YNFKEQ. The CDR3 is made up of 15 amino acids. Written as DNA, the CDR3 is TGTGCCAGCAGCCAGGCCGGACAGTCCAACTATGGCTACACCTTC. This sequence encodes CASSQAGQSNYGYTF.

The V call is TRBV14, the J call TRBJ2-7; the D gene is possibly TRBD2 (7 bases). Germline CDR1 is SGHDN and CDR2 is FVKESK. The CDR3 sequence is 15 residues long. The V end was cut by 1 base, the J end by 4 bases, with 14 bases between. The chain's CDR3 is CASSQGSGGGYEQYF. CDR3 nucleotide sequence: TGTGCCAGCAGCCAAGGCTCGGGGGGCGGGTACGAGCAGTACTTC.

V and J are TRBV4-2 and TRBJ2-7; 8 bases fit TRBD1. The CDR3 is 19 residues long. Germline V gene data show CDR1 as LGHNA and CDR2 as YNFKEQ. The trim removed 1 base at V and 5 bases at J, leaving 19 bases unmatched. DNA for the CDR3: TGTGCCAGCAGCCAAGGGGGTAGTCGGCAGGGGGCCCGGGGGCACGAGCAGTACTTC. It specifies CASSQGGSRQGARGHEQYF.

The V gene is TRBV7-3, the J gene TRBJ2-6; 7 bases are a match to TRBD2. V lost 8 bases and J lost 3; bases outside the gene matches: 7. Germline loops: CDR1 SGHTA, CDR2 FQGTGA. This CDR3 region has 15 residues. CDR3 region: CASSQGGNGANVLTF. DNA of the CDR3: TGTGCCAGCTCCCAGGGAGGGAATGGGGCCAACGTCCTGACTTTC.

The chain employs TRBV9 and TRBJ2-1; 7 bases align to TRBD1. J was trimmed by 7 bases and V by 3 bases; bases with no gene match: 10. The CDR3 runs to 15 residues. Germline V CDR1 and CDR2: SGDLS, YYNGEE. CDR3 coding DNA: TGTGCCAGCAGCGGGAACAGGGGTAGTAAGAATGAGCAGTTCTTC. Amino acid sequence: CASSGNRGSKNEQFF.

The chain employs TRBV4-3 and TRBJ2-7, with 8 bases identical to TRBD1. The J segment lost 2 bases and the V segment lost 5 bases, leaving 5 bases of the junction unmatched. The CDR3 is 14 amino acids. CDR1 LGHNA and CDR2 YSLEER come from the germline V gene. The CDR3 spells CASSIGTGAYEQYF. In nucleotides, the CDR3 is TGCGCCAGCAGCATAGGGACAGGCGCCTACGAGCAGTACTTC.

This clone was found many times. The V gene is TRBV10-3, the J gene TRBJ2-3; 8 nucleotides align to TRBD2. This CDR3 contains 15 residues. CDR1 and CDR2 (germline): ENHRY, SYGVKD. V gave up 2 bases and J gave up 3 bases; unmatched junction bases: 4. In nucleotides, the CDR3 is TGTGCCATCAGTGAGATGGCGGGAGGAACAGATACGCAGTATTTT. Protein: CAISEMAGGTDTQYF.

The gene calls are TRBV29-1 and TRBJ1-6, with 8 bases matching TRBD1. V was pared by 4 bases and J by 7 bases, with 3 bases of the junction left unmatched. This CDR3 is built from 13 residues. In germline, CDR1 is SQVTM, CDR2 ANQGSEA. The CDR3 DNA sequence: TGCAGCGTTGGTTCAGGGGGCAATTCACCCCTCCACTTT. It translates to CSVGSGGNSPLHF. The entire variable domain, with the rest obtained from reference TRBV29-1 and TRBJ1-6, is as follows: SAVISQKPSRDICQRGTSLTIQCQVDSQVTMMFWYRQQPGQSLTLIATANQGSEATYESGFVIDKFPISRPNLTFSTLTVSNMSPEDSSIYLCSVGSGGNSPLHFGNGTRLTVT.

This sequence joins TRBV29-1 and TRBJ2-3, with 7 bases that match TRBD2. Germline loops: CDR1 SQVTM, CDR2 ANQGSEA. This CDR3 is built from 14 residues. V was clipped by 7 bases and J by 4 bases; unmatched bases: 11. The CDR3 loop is CSGELAGESDTQYF. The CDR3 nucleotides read TGCAGCGGGGAATTGGCGGGGGAGTCAGATACGCAGTATTTT.

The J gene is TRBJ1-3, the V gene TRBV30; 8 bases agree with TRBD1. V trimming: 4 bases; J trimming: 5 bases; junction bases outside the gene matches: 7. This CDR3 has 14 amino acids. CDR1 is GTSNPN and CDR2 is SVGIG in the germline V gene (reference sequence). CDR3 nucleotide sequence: TGTGCCTGGATAGGACAGGGCGTTAGAAACACCATATATTTT. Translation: CAWIGQGVRNTIYF.

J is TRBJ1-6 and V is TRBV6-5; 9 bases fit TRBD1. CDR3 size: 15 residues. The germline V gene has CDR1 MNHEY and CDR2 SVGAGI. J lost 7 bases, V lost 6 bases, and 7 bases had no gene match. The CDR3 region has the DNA TGTGCCAGCAGGGCAGGACAGGGGACGAATTCACCCCTCCACTTT. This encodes CASRAGQGTNSPLHF.

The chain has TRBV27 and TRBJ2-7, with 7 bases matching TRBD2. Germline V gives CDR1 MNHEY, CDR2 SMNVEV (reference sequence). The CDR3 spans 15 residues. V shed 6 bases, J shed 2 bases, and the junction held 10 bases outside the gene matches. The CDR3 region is CASRDSSGATYEQYF. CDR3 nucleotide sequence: TGTGCCAGCAGGGACTCTAGCGGTGCTACCTACGAGCAGTACTTC.

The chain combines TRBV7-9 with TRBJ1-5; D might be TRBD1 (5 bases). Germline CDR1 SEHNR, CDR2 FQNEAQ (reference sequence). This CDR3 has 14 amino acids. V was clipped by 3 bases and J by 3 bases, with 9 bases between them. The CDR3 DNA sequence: TGTGCCAGCAGCTTGGGGGGAGCCAATCAGCCCCAGCATTTT. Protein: CASSLGGANQPQHF.